This TCR beta chain was recovered during a study of CD8 T cells in ankylosing spondylitis. The study's findings and limits: Among TCR beta sequences, a motif of roughly 8 highly homologous variants appeared characteristic of ankylosing spondylitis blood. Peripheral blood held disease-linked clones only at relatively low frequency, and these were CD8+. Certain motif variants had earlier appeared in reactive arthritis synovial fluid and blood.

CDR3 length: 13 residues. V lost 2 bases and J lost 9; bases outside the gene matches: 6. The V gene's germline CDR1 is SGHRS and CDR2 YFSETQ. Only a few counts were recorded for this clonotype. Antigen: not known. TCRdb analysed the 5' RACE reads with MiXCR anew, one entry per CDR3 protein. This sample has about 420,000 distinct CDR3 sequences, with 20% to 25% found just once. The genes are TRBV5-1 and TRBJ2-5; 8 bases are a match to TRBD2. The TCR was taken from a male donor with ankylosing spondylitis. The sequencing input was blood, either unsorted or a sorted T cell fraction (not recorded which). The CDR3, as DNA: TGCGCCAGCAGCTTCCAGACTAGCGAGGCCCAGTACTTC. The encoded protein is CASSFQTSEAQYF.